Sequencing of this T cell receptor beta chain was carried out in a study of blood T cell repertoires in COVID-19. As for the study in general: From T cells, B-cell-depleted T cells, or PBMCs came the material, which was cDNA or gDNA.

Measured with immunoSEQ multiplex PCR; TCRdb has only the in-frame clones, and not every one. The sample lists about 50,000 clones, more than 70% occurring once. This CDR3 comprises 14 residues. Germline CDR1 reads SGHVS; CDR2 reads FQNEAQ. Trimming stripped 0 bases from V and 1 base from J, with 7 bases between. The sequencing input was peripheral blood. V and J are TRBV7-8 and TRBJ2-7; TRBD2 might be the D (6 bases). This receptor was identified in a man at least 80 years old with active COVID-19. This chain's CDR3 is CASSLAGTSYEQYF. CDR3 DNA: TGTGCCAGCAGCTTAGCTGGGACTTCCTACGAGCAGTACTTC.